Shown below are 29 T cell receptor beta chains from a single sample sequenced in a study of PD-1 blockade in classical Hodgkin lymphoma. Each of the patients experienced relapse following autologous stem cell transplantation, and their brentuximab vedotin exposure differed. Here immunoSEQ multiplex PCR was the method, and the copy in TCRdb shows in-frame clones only, minus some. The sample has roughly 140,000 clones, about 81% seen once. This specimen was peripheral blood mononuclear cells (PBMCs), taken before the second cycle of nivolumab. The receptor source for this set is a human donor with classical Hodgkin lymphoma.

V usage is TRBV28 and J usage is TRBJ2-1; 9 bases line up with TRBD2. The CDR3 is 15 residues long. V shed 3 bases and J 8 bases; nucleotides not matched to a gene: 8. Germline V gives CDR1 MDHEN, CDR2 SYDVKM. As DNA, the CDR3 is TGTGCCAGCAGTTTGGGCGGGAGGGTAGGGGATGAGCAGTTCTTC. This encodes CASSLGGRVGDEQFF.

This chain links TRBV5-4 with TRBJ1-6, with TRBD1 matching 7 bases. This CDR3 comprises 15 residues. J gave up 7 bases and V 4 bases, and 8 bases lay outside the gene matches. The V gene's germline CDR1 is SGHNT and CDR2 YYREEE (reference sequence). The CDR3 loop reads CASSQVLQGNSPLHF. CDR3 bases: TGTGCCAGCAGCCAAGTGCTACAGGGGAATTCACCCCTCCACTTT. Looking up the rest from reference TRBV5-4 and TRBJ1-6 gives the full variable domain: ETGVTQSPTHLIKTRGQQVTLRCSSQSGHNTVSWYQQALGQGPQFIFQYYREEENGRGNFPPRFSGLQFPNYSSELNVNALELDDSALYLCASSQVLQGNSPLHFGNGTRLTVT.

The chain couples TRBV19 to TRBJ2-7; 8 bases fit TRBD1. V shed 5 bases and J 2 bases; nucleotides not matched to a gene: 2. This CDR3 has 13 amino acids. Germline values: CDR1 LNHDA, CDR2 SQIVND (reference sequence). In nucleotides, the CDR3 is TGTGCCAGTAGTCTCAGGGGGCCCTACGAGCAGTACTTC. It codes for CASSLRGPYEQYF.

This clone was counted once. This sequence joins TRBV9 and TRBJ2-7, with D possibly TRBD2 on 6 matching bases. V was clipped by 0 bases and J by 1 base, with 14 bases between them. Germline lookup yields CDR1 SGDLS and CDR2 YYNGEE. CDR3 length: 16 amino acids. This CDR3 reads CASSVDQQGRSYEQYF. DNA for the CDR3: TGTGCCAGCAGCGTAGACCAACAAGGGAGGTCCTACGAGCAGTACTTC.

There are a few counts of this clone. The chain couples TRBV4-1 to TRBJ1-2; TRBD1 might be the D (6 bases). V shed 3 bases and J shed 6 bases, with 14 bases lying between them. CDR1 is MGHRA and CDR2 is YSYEKL in the germline V gene. The CDR3 extends over 14 amino acids. CDR3 DNA sequence: TGCGCCAGCAGCCAGGTCGGGGGCCGGGATGGCTACACCTTC. Translating it yields CASSQVGGRDGYTF.

This clone has only a few counts. The chain uses TRBV2 and TRBJ2-1, with D perhaps TRBD1 (7 bases). The germline CDR1 and CDR2 sequences are SNHLY and FYNNEI. The CDR3 length is 12 residues. Trimming took 7 bases from V and 12 from J, leaving 16 bases between them. The chain's CDR3 is CASKTRQGGQFF. The CDR3 DNA is TGTGCCAGCAAGACCAGACAGGGAGGGCAGTTCTTC.

The V gene is TRBV10-3, the J gene TRBJ2-3; D ambiguous. The CDR3 consists of 16 residues. Germline assignment: CDR1 ENHRY and CDR2 SYGVKD. V was cut by 3 bases and J by 1 base, with 14 bases left in between. The DNA for the CDR3 is TGTGCCATCAGTGATAATTCTGGCTTTGGCACAGATACGCAGTATTTT. Translating gives CAISDNSGFGTDTQYF.

The chain couples TRBV15 to TRBJ1-2, with D possibly matching TRBD1 (5 bases). This CDR3 is 16 amino acids long. V gave up 1 base and J gave up 4 bases, with 16 bases separating them. Germline-derived CDR1 and CDR2 are LNHNV and YYDKDF (reference sequence). The CDR3 region has the DNA TGTGCCACCAGCAGAGGGTCGACAGCGATGGGCTATGGCTACACCTTC. This codes for CATSRGSTAMGYGYTF.

This clone was observed a handful of times. Here the CDR3 reads CASSLGSASYEQYF. The CDR3 bases are TGCGCCAGCAGCTTGGGTTCGGCGTCCTACGAGCAGTACTTC. The J gene is TRBJ2-7, the V gene TRBV5-1; D uncertain. This CDR3 spans 14 amino acids. Trimming left V 0 bases short and J 1 base short, with 8 bases between. Germline loops: CDR1 SGHRS, CDR2 YFSETQ.

The V call is TRBV5-4, the J call TRBJ2-4, with D tentatively TRBD1 (5 bases). The CDR3 loop spans 16 amino acids. The germline V gene encodes CDR1 SGHNT and CDR2 YYREEE (reference sequence). V lost 0 bases, J lost 0 bases, and 10 bases lay in between. CDR3 region: CASSLEGALAKNIQYF. CDR3 in DNA: TGTGCCAGCAGCTTGGAAGGGGCGCTAGCCAAAAACATTCAGTACTTC. The full variable domain, completed using reference TRBV5-4 and TRBJ2-4, is ETGVTQSPTHLIKTRGQQVTLRCSSQSGHNTVSWYQQALGQGPQFIFQYYREEENGRGNFPPRFSGLQFPNYSSELNVNALELDDSALYLCASSLEGALAKNIQYFGAGTRLSVL.

There are many counts of this clone. The chain is built from TRBV29-1 and TRBJ2-1; the D is unclear. The CDR3 runs to 16 residues. V was trimmed by 5 bases and J by 4 bases, leaving 21 bases between them. The germline V gene encodes CDR1 SQVTM and CDR2 ANQGSEA. The CDR3 sequence is CSVFNGKGKGYNEQFF. CDR3 bases: TGCAGCGTTTTTAATGGGAAGGGAAAAGGTTACAATGAGCAGTTCTTC.

The chain employs TRBV7-9 and TRBJ2-5, with 8 bases that match TRBD2. The CDR3 has 16 residues. With V trimmed by 1 base and J by 2 bases, 6 bases remained unmatched. The germline V gene encodes CDR1 SEHNR and CDR2 FQNEAQ (reference sequence). The CDR3 loop is CASSLGLALVQETQYF. The CDR3 coding sequence is TGTGCCAGCAGCTTAGGACTAGCGCTTGTTCAAGAGACCCAGTACTTC.

This clone was seen more than once but under ten times. J is TRBJ1-1 and V is TRBV6-5; D call uncertain. V lost 6 bases to trimming and J lost 6 bases, with 11 bases between them. The germline V gene has CDR1 MNHEY and CDR2 SVGAGI. CDR3 length: 12 residues. CDR3 in amino acids: CASSPGWAEAFF. The DNA for the CDR3 is TGTGCCAGCAGCCCAGGTTGGGCTGAAGCTTTCTTT.

The genes are TRBV5-1 and TRBJ2-7, with D possibly matching TRBD2 (5 bases). Trimming pared 4 bases from V and 2 bases from J, leaving 10 bases between. CDR3 length equals 13 residues. Germline V CDR1 and CDR2: SGHRS, YFSETQ. The CDR3 nucleotides are TGCGCCAGCAGCCCCGGGATCCCCTACGAGCAGTACTTC. Residues: CASSPGIPYEQYF.

The chain links TRBV19 to TRBJ1-5; TRBD1 matches at 9 bases. CDR3 length: 15 residues. Germline lookup yields CDR1 LNHDA and CDR2 SQIVND (reference sequence). The ends lost 4 bases at V and 2 bases at J; junction bases unmatched: 3. The CDR3 spells CASSTQGAGNQPQHF. CDR3 sequence (DNA): TGTGCCAGTAGTACACAGGGGGCGGGCAATCAGCCCCAGCATTTT.

CDR3 nucleotide sequence: TGTGCCAGCAGTTTAACCCGCTACGGGGGTAACAGCAATCAGCCCCAGCATTTT. Protein: CASSLTRYGGNSNQPQHF. The chain is built from TRBV27 and TRBJ1-5, with D possibly TRBD1 on 5 matching bases. V was clipped by 2 bases and J by 1 base, with 18 bases between them. CDR1 is MNHEY and CDR2 is SMNVEV in the germline V gene (reference sequence). This CDR3 comprises 18 residues.

This clone came up once. The chain recombines TRBV18 with TRBJ2-1, with 9 positions matching TRBD2. The CDR3 contains 13 residues. Trimming removed 1 base from V and 9 bases from J; junction bases left unmatched: 1. In germline, CDR1 is KGHSH, CDR2 LQKENI. The CDR3 sequence is CASSPRREGEQFF. DNA for the CDR3: TGTGCCAGCTCACCACGGCGGGAGGGTGAGCAGTTCTTC. Full variable domain (remainder filled in from reference TRBV18 and TRBJ2-1): NAGVMQNPRHLVRRRGQEARLRCSPMKGHSHVYWYRQLPEEGLKFMVYLQKENIIDESGMPKERFSAEFPKEGPSILRIQQVVRGDSAAYFCASSPRREGEQFFGPGTRLTVL.

Concerning this clone: The junction departs from the called germline gene at one end, perhaps through a read error. The genes are TRBV9 and TRBJ2-1; D is perhaps TRBD1 or TRBD2 (6 bases each). The CDR3 is made up of 12 amino acids. Germline CDR1 and CDR2: SGDLS and YYNGEE. The CDR3 loop reads CASSVEGGLEVF. The CDR3, as DNA: TGTGCCAGCAGCGTAGAGGGGGGACTGGAGGTCTTC.

The chain combines TRBV7-2 with TRBJ1-2; 12 bases match TRBD1. The CDR3 spans 15 residues. Germline V CDR1 and CDR2: SGHTA, FQGNSA. The J segment lost 4 bases and the V segment lost 3 bases, leaving 3 bases of the junction unmatched. This CDR3 reads CASSFGTGGGYGYTF. The CDR3 DNA reads TGTGCCAGCAGCTTTGGGACAGGGGGCGGCTATGGCTACACCTTC.

The genes are TRBV10-3 and TRBJ2-1; no clear D. Germline V gene data show CDR1 as ENHRY and CDR2 as SYGVKD. The V end lost 4 bases, the J end lost 3 bases, and 4 bases lay between the germline ends. The CDR3 totals 12 residues. The CDR3 DNA is TGTGCCATCAGTGTGGTCTACAATGAGCAGTTCTTC. Translation: CAISVVYNEQFF.

This clone was observed a handful of times. The chain carries TRBV21-1 and TRBJ1-1. TRBV21-1 is classified as a pseudogene. The CDR3 is 13 amino acids. In DNA, the CDR3 is TGTGCCAGCAGCAACCGACCGAACACTGAAGCTTTCTTT. Translated: CASSNRPNTEAFF.

This clone was found a few times. V usage is TRBV5-1 and J usage is TRBJ2-7; TRBD1 aligns across 11 bases. Germline lookup yields CDR1 SGHRS and CDR2 YFSETQ. CDR3 size: 14 residues. The V segment lost 0 bases and the J segment 6 bases; nucleotides outside the gene matches: 2. CDR3 loop: CASSLVGQGVEQYF. The CDR3 DNA reads as TGCGCCAGCAGCTTGGTGGGACAGGGGGTCGAGCAGTACTTC.

This chain uses TRBV15 with TRBJ2-7, with TRBD1 matching over 10 bases. V dropped 1 base and J dropped 4; count of bases not matched to a gene: 4. Germline V gives CDR1 LNHNV, CDR2 YYDKDF (reference sequence). This CDR3 contains 15 residues. In DNA form, the CDR3 reads TGTGCCACCAGCAGAGCTGGGACAGGGGTGTACGAGCAGTACTTC. It translates to CATSRAGTGVYEQYF.

The chain has TRBV7-9 and TRBJ2-1; TRBD2 agrees at 9 bases. V shed 1 base and J 5 bases; nucleotides not matched to a gene: 3. The CDR3 spans 15 residues. Looked up from germline, CDR1 is SEHNR and CDR2 is FQNEAQ (reference sequence). DNA of the CDR3: TGTGCCAGCAGCTTAGGTGCTAGCGGGAACAATGAGCAGTTCTTC. It translates to CASSLGASGNNEQFF.

The genes are TRBV7-9 and TRBJ1-2; weak D call: TRBD1 (6 bases). V gave up 5 bases and J gave up 4 bases, with 23 bases separating them. CDR3 length: 17 residues. Germline V gene lookup returns CDR1 SEHNR and CDR2 FQNEAQ (reference sequence). The CDR3 DNA reads TGTGCCAGCAGCCCCCCGCGGGGGCAGGGGTCGGGCTATGGCTACACCTTC. It specifies CASSPPRGQGSGYGYTF.

CDR3 residues: CATSRDRGQARLHSPLHF. The CDR3 DNA is TGTGCCACCAGCAGAGATAGGGGACAGGCCCGTCTTCATTCACCCCTCCACTTT. The V call is TRBV15, the J call TRBJ1-6; 8 bases fit TRBD1. The germline V gene has CDR1 LNHNV and CDR2 YYDKDF (reference sequence). CDR3 length: 18 amino acids. Trimming removed 0 bases from V and 8 bases from J; junction bases left unmatched: 12.

This clone was picked up one time. Here the CDR3 reads CASGTRLAGHNEQFF. CDR3 sequence (DNA): TGTGCTAGTGGTACGCGACTAGCGGGGCACAATGAGCAGTTCTTC. The genes are TRBV12-5 and TRBJ2-1; 11 nucleotides line up with TRBD2. This CDR3 spans 15 amino acids. The V segment lost 5 bases and the J segment 5 bases; nucleotides outside the gene matches: 5. CDR1 LGHNT and CDR2 FRNRAP come from the germline V gene.

In its sample, this clone was seen once. The V gene is TRBV6-6, the J gene TRBJ2-1, with 7 bases lining up with TRBD2. This CDR3 is built from 14 residues. CDR1 is MNHNY, CDR2 SVGAGI, per germline (reference sequence). J lost 6 bases, V lost 2 bases, and 4 bases had no gene match. This CDR3 is CASSYRGLVNEQFF. The CDR3 bases are TGTGCCAGCAGTTACAGAGGACTAGTCAATGAGCAGTTCTTC.

The chain has TRBV27 and TRBJ2-4; unclear D gene. Trimming shortened V by 3 bases and J by 0 bases, and 9 bases separated the two germline ends. Germline V gene lookup returns CDR1 MNHEY and CDR2 SMNVEV (reference sequence). There are 15 residues in the CDR3. CDR3 DNA sequence: TGTGCCAGCAGTTTCGTGCCCTTAGCCAAAAACATTCAGTACTTC. The encoded protein is CASSFVPLAKNIQYF.